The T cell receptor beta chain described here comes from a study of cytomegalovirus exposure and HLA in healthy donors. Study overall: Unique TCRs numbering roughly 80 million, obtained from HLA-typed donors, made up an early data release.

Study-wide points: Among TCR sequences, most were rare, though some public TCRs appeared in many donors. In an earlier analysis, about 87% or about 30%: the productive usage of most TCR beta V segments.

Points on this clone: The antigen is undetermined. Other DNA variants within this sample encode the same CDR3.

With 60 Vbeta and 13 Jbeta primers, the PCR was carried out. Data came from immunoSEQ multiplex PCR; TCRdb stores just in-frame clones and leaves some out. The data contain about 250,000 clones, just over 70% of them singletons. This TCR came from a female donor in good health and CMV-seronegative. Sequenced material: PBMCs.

The CDR3 reads CASSLRGTEAFF. The DNA for the CDR3 is TGTGCCAGCAGTTTGAGAGGGACTGAAGCTTTCTTT. The chain is built from TRBV28 and TRBJ1-1, with D unclear. V lost 3 bases, J lost 5 bases, and 7 bases lay in between. CDR1 MDHEN and CDR2 SYDVKM come from the germline V gene. The CDR3 sequence is 12 residues long.